This TCR beta chain comes out of a study of a mutant IDH1 vaccine in newly diagnosed glioma. With regard to this clone: Its specificity is not known.

TCRdb keeps only in-frame clones here, not all; method: immunoSEQ multiplex PCR. The sample records under 45,000 clones, around 93% being singletons. In germline, CDR1 is SGDLS, CDR2 YYNGEE. The CDR3 loop spans 14 amino acids. V lost 4 bases, J lost 1 base, and 8 bases lay in between. The time point: week 23, last vaccination. Mutant IDH1 20-mer peptide, at 300 ug, made up each vaccine dose, with topical imiquimod. The sequence was obtained from a man aged 45-65 years with glioma. This chain connects TRBV9 to TRBJ2-2, with D perhaps matching TRBD1 (6 bases). The sequencing here drew on PBMCs, taken from a glioma patient whose treatment included an IDH1 peptide vaccine. CDR3: CASSSQGNTGELFF. The CDR3 DNA sequence: TGTGCCAGCAGCTCACAGGGGAACACCGGGGAGCTGTTTTTT.